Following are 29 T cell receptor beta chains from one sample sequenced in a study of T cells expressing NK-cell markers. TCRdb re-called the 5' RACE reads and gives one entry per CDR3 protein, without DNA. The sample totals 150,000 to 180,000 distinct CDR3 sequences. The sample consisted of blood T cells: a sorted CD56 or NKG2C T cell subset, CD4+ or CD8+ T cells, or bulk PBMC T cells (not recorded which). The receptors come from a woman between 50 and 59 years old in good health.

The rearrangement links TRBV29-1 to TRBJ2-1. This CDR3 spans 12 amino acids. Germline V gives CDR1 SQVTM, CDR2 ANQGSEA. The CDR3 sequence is CSVEVVDNEQFF.

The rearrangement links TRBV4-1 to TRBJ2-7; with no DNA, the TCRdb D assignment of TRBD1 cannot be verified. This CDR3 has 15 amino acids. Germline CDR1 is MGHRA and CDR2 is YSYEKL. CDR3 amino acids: CASSKDRQNAYEQYF.

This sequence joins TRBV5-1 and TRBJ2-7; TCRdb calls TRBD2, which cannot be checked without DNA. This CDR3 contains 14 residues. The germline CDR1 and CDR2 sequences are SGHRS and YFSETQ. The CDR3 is CASSLRTREDEQYF. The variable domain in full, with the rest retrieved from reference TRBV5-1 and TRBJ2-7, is KAGVTQTPRYLIKTRGQQVTLSCSPISGHRSVSWYQQTPGQGLQFLFEYFSETQRNKGNFPGRFSGRQFSNSRSEMNVSTLELGDSALYLCASSLRTREDEQYFGPGTRLTVT.

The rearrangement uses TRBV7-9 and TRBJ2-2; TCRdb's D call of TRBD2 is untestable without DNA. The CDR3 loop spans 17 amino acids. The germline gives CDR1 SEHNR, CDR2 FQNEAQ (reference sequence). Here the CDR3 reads CASSSPGRGTDTGELFF.

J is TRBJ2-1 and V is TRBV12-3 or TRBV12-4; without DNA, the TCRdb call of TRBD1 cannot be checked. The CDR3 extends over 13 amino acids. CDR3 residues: CASSSPVGAEQFF.

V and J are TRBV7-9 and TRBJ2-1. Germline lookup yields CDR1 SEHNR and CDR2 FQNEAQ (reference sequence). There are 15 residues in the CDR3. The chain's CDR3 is CASSFRTDTLNEQFF.

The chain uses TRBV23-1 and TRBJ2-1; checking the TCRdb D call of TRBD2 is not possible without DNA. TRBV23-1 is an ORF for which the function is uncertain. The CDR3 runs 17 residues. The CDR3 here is CASSHGKREGRKNEQFF.

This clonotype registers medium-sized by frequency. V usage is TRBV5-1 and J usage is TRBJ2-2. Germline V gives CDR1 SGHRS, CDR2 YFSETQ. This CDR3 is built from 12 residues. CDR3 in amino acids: CASSWSLGELFF.

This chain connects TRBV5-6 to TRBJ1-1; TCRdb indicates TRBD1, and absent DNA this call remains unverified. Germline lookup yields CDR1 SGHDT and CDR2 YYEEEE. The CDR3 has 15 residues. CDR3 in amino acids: CASSWEQGEDTEAFF.

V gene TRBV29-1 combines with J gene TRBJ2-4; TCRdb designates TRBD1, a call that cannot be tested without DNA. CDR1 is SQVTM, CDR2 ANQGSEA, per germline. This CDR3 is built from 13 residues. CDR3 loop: CSALPTGTYIQYF.

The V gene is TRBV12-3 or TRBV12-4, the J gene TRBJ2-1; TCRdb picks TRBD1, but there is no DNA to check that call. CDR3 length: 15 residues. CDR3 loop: CASSAGTGNHNEQFF.

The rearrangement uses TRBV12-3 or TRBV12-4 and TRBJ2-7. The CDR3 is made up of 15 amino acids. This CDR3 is CASSLLSEGRYEQYF.

CDR3: CAWRGQNTGELFF. The chain combines TRBV30 with TRBJ2-2. The CDR3 runs to 13 residues. Germline CDR1 and CDR2: GTSNPN and SVGIG (reference sequence).

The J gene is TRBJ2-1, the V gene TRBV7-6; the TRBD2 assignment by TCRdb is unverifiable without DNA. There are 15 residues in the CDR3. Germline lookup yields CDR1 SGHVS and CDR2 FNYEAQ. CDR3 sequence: CASSRTSGSGNEQFF.

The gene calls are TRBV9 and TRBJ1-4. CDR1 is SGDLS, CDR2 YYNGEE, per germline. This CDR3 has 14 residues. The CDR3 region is CASSVLEYDEKLFF.

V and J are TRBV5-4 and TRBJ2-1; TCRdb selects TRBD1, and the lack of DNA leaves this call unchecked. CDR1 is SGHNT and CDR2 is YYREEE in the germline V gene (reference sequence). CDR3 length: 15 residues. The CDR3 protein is CASSSSPLGGNEQFF.

CDR3 amino acids: CASSFSADGYFYGYTF. The rearrangement links TRBV6-5 to TRBJ1-2; no DNA is available, so the TRBD1 call from TCRdb remains unchecked. The germline V gene encodes CDR1 MNHEY and CDR2 SVGAGI. The CDR3 is made up of 16 amino acids.

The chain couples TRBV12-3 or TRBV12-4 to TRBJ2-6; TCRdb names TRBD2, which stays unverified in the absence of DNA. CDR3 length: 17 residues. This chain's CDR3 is CASFLAGVYSGANVLTF.

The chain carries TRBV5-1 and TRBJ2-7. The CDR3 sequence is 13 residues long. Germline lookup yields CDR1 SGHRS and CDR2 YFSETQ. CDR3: CASSSDGSYEQYF.

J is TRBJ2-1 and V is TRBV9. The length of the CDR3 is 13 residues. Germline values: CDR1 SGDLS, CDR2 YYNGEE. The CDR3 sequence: CASSVVASNEQFF.

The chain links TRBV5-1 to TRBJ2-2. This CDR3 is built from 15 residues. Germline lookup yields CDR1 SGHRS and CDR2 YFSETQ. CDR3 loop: CASSLGVGNTGELFF.

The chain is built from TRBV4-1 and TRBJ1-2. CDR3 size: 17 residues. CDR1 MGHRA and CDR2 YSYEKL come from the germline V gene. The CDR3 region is CASSQDRTELANYGYTF.

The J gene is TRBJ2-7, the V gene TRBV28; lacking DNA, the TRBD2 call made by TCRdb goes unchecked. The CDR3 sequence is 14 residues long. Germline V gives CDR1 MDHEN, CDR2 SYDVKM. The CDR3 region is CASSVQGEGYEQYF.

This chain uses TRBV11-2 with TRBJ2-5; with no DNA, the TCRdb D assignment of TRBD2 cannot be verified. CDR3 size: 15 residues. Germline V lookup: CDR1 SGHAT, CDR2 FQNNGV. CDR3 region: CASSVPSSLQETQYF.

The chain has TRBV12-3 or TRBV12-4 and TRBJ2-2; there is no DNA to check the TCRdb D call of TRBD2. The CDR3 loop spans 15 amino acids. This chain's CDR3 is CASSPDLPSGGELFF.

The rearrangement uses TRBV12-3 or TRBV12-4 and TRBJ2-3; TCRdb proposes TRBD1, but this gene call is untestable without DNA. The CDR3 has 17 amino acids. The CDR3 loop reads CASSLAGGLRSTDTQYF.

This chain's CDR3 is CAISEDRSTGANVLTF. The chain employs TRBV10-3 and TRBJ2-6. The CDR3 runs to 16 residues. The V gene's germline CDR1 is ENHRY and CDR2 SYGVKD.

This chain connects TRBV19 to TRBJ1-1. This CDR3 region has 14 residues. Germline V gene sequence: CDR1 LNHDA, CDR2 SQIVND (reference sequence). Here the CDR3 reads CASSMYGRNTEAFF.

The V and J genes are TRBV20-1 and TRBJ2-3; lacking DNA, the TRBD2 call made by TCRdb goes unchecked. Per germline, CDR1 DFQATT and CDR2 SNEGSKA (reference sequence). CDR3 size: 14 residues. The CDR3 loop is CSAGSGGPADTQYF.